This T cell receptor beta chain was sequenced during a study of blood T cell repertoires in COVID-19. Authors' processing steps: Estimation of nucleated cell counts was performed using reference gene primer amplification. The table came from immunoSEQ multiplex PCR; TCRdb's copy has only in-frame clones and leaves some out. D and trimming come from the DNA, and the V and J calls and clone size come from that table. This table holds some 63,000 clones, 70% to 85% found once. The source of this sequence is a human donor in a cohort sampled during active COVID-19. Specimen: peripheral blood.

Written as DNA, the CDR3 is TGTGCCAGTAGTATTAACAGGGCCCAGCATTTT. This gives the protein CASSINRAQHF. The chain joins TRBV19 to TRBJ1-5, with a possible D match to TRBD1 (6 bases). The CDR3 has 11 amino acids. Germline loops: CDR1 LNHDA, CDR2 SQIVND (reference sequence). V was clipped by 3 bases and J by 11 bases, with 8 bases between them.